This T cell receptor (beta chain) was found in a study of cytomegalovirus exposure and HLA in healthy donors. Study-wide findings and caveats: In the 120 or so validation repertoires, approximately 94% of cluster scores exceeded 0, per a later analysis.

The donors were members of the validation cohort, which comprised 90 to 150 subjects and was separate from the first cohort of about 700 subjects. Produced via immunoSEQ multiplex PCR; TCRdb's table is partial and in-frame only. The data contain more than 85,000 clones, around 90% of them seen just once; the ten biggest clones take up about 1.9%. A note on this clone: Its antigen is as yet unknown.

This CDR3 has 17 residues. Germline trimming cut 4 bases from V and 5 bases from J; bases unmatched to any gene: 9. Germline-derived CDR1 and CDR2 are SGHRS and YFSETQ. The chain couples TRBV5-1 to TRBJ2-2; 12 nucleotides match TRBD2. The source material was PBMCs. The TCR sequence derives from a young woman in good health and CMV-seronegative. CDR3 in DNA: TGCGCCAGCAGCCCGGGGACTAGCGGGCCCCAGACCGGGGAGCTGTTTTTT. As protein: CASSPGTSGPQTGELFF.